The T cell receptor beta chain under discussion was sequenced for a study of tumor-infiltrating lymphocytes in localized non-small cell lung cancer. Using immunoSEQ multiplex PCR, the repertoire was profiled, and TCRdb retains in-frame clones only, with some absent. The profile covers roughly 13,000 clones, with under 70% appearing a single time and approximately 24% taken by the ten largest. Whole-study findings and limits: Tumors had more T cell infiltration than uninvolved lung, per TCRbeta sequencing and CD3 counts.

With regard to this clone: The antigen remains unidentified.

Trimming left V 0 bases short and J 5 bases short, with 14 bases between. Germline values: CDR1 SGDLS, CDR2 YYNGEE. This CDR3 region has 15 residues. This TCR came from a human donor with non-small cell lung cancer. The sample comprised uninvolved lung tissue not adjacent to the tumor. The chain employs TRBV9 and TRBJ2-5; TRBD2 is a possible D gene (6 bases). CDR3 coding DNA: TGTGCCAGCAGCGTAGCGGGAGAAACGGGGGAGACCCAGTACTTC. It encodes CASSVAGETGETQYF. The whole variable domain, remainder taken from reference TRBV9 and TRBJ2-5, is DSGVTQTPKHLITATGQRVTLRCSPRSGDLSVYWYQQSLDQGLQFLIQYYNGEERAKGNILERFSAQQFPDLHSELNLSSLELGDSALYFCASSVAGETGETQYFGPGTRLLVL.